A selection of T cell receptor beta chains follows, all from one sample in a study of blood T cell repertoires in COVID-19. The assay was immunoSEQ multiplex PCR, and TCRdb's table has in-frame clones only and misses some. The table has around 9,800 clones, around 86% seen once; the top ten hold 6% to 8%. The sample consisted of peripheral blood. The receptors derive from an older man with active COVID-19. CDR3s include the opening cysteine and the closing phenylalanine or tryptophan. Each record gives: J gene, clone size, D gene, V gene, CDR3 protein, CDR3 DNA. The D gene is left open where the match is weak. Clone size is not always given. Where it is, it says once, few, many or a class for expanded clones.

>TRBJ2-7|-|TRBD1|TRBV7-3
CASSLTGGYEQYF
TGTGCCAGCAGCTTGACAGGGGGCTACGAGCAGTACTTC
>TRBJ2-7|-|TRBD2|TRBV7-2
CASSRLSGTSYEQYF
TGTGCCAGCAGCCGGCTCTCCGGGACTAGCTACGAGCAGTACTTC
>TRBJ2-3|-|-|TRBV3-1/TRBV3-2
CASSQVRSSTDTQYF
TGTGCCAGCAGCCAAGTGAGGTCTAGCACAGATACGCAGTATTTT
>TRBJ1-2|once|TRBD1|TRBV3-1/TRBV3-2
CASSQGQGLTYGYTF
TGTGCCAGCAGCCAAGGACAGGGGCTTACCTATGGCTACACCTTC
>TRBJ1-5|-|-|TRBV28
CASTRRGYSNQPQHF
TGTGCCAGCACCCGTAGGGGATATAGCAATCAGCCCCAGCATTTT
>TRBJ2-5|-|-|TRBV19
CASSTSQETQYF
TGTGCCAGTAGTACGAGCCAAGAGACCCAGTACTTC
>TRBJ2-1|-|TRBD1|TRBV7-2
CASRGQGAYNEQFF
TGTGCCAGCAGGGGACAGGGAGCCTACAATGAGCAGTTCTTC
>TRBJ1-1|-|-|TRBV27
CASSLLGRDTEAFF
TGTGCCAGCAGTTTATTGGGGAGGGACACTGAAGCTTTCTTT
>TRBJ1-5|-|TRBD1|TRBV12-3/TRBV12-4
CASRTGRLQPQHF
TGTGCCAGCAGGACAGGGAGACTACAGCCCCAGCATTTT
>TRBJ1-6|-|-|TRBV9
CASSVEGGPPLHF
TGTGCCAGCAGCGTAGAGGGGGGGCCACCCCTCCACTTT
>TRBJ1-2|-|-|TRBV19
CASSIGGDYGYTF
TGTGCCAGTAGTATAGGAGGAGACTATGGCTACACCTTC
>TRBJ1-2|-|TRBD1|TRBV5-4
CASSLQGRERYGYTF
TGTGCCAGCAGCTTACAGGGGAGAGAACGGTATGGCTACACCTTC
>TRBJ2-7|-|-|TRBV19
CASSMAGTSAYEQYF
TGTGCCAGTAGTATGGCTGGGACATCCGCCTACGAGCAGTACTTC
>TRBJ2-3|-|TRBD1|TRBV27
CASSRDSFTDTQYF
TGTGCCAGCAGTCGGGACAGCTTCACAGATACGCAGTATTTT
>TRBJ2-5|-|-|TRBV19
CASSIWAGKDQETQYF
TGTGCCAGTAGTATATGGGCAGGGAAGGACCAAGAGACCCAGTACTTC
>TRBJ1-1|-|TRBD1|TRBV18
CASSPQGGQGAGTEAFF
TGTGCCAGCTCACCTCAGGGTGGCCAGGGGGCGGGAACTGAAGCTTTCTTT
>TRBJ1-2|-|TRBD1|TRBV5-1
CASSLGTGGEGYTF
TGCGCCAGCAGCTTAGGGACAGGGGGTGAAGGCTACACCTTC
>TRBJ2-2|-|-|TRBV7-2
CASRPPGGRNTGELFF
TGTGCCAGCAGACCCCCGGGGGGCCGGAACACCGGGGAGCTGTTTTTT
>TRBJ1-1|-|-|TRBV7-9
CASSFPLGVGNTEAFF
TGTGCCAGCAGCTTCCCCCTAGGGGTTGGGAACACTGAAGCTTTCTTT
>TRBJ2-7|-|-|TRBV6-2/TRBV6-3
CASSYGTEQYF
TGTGCCAGCAGTTATGGGACAGAGCAGTACTTC
>TRBJ2-5|-|TRBD1|TRBV13
CASSSRTGRETQYF
TGTGCCAGCAGCTCGCGGACAGGGCGGGAGACCCAGTACTTC
>TRBJ2-7|-|-|TRBV19
CASSIGQGTYEQYF
TGTGCCAGTAGTATAGGGCAGGGGACCTACGAGCAGTACTTC